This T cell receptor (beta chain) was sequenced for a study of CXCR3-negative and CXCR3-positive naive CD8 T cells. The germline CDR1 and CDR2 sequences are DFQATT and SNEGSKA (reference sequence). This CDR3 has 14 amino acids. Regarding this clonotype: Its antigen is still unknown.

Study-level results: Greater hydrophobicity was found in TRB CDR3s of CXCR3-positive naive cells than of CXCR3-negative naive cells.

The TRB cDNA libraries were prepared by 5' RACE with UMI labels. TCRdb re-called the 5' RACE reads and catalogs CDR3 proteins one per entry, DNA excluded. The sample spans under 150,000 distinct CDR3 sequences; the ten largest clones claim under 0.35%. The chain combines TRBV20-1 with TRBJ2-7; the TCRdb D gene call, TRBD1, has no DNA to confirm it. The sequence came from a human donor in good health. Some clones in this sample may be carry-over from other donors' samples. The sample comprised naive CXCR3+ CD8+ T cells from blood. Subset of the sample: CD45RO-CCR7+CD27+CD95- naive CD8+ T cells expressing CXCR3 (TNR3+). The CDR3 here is CSAADPASAYEQYF.